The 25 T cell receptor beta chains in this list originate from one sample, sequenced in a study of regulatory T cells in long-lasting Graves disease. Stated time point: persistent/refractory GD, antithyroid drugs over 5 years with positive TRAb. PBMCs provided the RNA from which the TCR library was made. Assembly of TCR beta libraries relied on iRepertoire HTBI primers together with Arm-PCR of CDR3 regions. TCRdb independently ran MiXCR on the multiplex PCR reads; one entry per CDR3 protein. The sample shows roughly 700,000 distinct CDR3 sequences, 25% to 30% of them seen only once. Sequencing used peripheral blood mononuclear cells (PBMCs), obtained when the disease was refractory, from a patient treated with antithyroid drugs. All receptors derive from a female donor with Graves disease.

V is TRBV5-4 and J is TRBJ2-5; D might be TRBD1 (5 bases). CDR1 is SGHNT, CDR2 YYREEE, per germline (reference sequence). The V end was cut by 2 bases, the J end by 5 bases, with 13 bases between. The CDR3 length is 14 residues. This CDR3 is CASSLPGNMETQYF. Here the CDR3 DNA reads TGTGCCAGCAGCTTACCAGGGAATATGGAGACCCAGTACTTC.

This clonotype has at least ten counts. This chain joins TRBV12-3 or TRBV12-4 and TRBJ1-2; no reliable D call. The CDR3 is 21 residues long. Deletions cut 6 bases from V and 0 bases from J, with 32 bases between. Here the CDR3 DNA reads TGTGCCAGCAGAAACACGGGAAAGCTATCCCGGCGGTCGAACACTAACTATGGCTACACCTTC. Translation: CASRNTGKLSRRSNTNYGYTF.

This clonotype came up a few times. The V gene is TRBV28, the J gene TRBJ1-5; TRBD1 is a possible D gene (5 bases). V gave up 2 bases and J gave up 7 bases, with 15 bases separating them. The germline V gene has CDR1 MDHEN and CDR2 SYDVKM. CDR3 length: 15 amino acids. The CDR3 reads CASSLGGGRGQPQHF. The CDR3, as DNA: TGTGCCAGCAGTTTAGGCGGGGGTCGGGGGCAGCCCCAGCATTTT.

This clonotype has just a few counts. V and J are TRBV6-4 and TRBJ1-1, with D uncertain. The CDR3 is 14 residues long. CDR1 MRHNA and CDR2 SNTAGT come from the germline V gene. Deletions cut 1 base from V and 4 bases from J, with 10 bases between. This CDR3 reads CASSDLYGSTEAFF. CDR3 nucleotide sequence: TGTGCCAGCAGTGACTTATACGGATCCACTGAAGCTTTCTTT.

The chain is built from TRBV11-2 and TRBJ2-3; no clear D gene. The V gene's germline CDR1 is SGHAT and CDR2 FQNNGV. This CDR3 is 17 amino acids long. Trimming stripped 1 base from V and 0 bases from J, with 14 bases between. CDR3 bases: TGTGCCAGCAGCTTAGGGACGTCTCCCCCTAGCACAGATACGCAGTATTTT. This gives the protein CASSLGTSPPSTDTQYF.

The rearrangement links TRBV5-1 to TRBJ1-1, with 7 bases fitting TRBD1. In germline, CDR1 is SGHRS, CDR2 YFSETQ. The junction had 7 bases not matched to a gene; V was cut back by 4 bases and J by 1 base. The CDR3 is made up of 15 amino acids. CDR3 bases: TGCGCCAGCAGCCAAGGACAGGTTCCGAACACTGAAGCTTTCTTT. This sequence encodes CASSQGQVPNTEAFF.

The CDR3, as DNA: TGCGCCAGCAGCCTCGTCCCGGGACAGCGTAGCAATCAGCCCCAGCATTTT. Translating it yields CASSLVPGQRSNQPQHF. The chain is built from TRBV5-1 and TRBJ1-5; 7 bases are a match to TRBD1. The CDR3 length is 17 residues. Germline V gives CDR1 SGHRS, CDR2 YFSETQ. J was trimmed by 0 bases and V by 4 bases; bases with no gene match: 10.

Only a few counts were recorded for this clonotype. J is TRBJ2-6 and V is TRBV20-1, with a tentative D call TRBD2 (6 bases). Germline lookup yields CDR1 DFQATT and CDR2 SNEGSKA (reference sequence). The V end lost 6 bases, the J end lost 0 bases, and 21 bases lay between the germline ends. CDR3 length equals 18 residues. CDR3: CSAPQSGLVFSGANVLTF. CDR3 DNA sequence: TGCAGTGCCCCCCAGTCGGGACTGGTATTCTCTGGGGCCAACGTCCTGACTTTC.

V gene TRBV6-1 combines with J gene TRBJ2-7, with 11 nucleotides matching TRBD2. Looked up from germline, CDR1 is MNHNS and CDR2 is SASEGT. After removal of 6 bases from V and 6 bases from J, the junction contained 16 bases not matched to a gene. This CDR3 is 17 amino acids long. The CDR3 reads CASSNLLAGGPFPEQYF. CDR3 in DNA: TGTGCCAGCAGCAACCTATTAGCGGGAGGGCCTTTTCCCGAGCAGTACTTC.

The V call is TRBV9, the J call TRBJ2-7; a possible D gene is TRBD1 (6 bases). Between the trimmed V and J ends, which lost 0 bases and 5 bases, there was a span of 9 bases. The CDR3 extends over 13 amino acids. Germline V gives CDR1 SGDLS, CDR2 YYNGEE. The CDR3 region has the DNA TGTGCCAGCAGCGTAGGGCAGGGGAACGAGCAGTACTTC. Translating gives CASSVGQGNEQYF. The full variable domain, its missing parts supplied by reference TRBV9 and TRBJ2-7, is DSGVTQTPKHLITATGQRVTLRCSPRSGDLSVYWYQQSLDQGLQFLIQYYNGEERAKGNILERFSAQQFPDLHSELNLSSLELGDSALYFCASSVGQGNEQYFGPGTRLTVT.

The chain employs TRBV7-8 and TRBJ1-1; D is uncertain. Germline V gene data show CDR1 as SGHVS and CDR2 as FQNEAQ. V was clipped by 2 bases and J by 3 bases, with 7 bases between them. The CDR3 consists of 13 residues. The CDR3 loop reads CASSLQVDTEAFF. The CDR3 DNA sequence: TGTGCCAGCAGCTTACAGGTGGACACTGAAGCTTTCTTT.

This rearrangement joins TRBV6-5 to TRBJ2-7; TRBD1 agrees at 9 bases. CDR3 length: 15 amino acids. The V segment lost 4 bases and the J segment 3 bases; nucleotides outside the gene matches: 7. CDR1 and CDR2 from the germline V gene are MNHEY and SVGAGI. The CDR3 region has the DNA TGTGCCAGCAGTTTTGGACAGGGGCCGTACTACGAGCAGTACTTC. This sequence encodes CASSFGQGPYYEQYF.

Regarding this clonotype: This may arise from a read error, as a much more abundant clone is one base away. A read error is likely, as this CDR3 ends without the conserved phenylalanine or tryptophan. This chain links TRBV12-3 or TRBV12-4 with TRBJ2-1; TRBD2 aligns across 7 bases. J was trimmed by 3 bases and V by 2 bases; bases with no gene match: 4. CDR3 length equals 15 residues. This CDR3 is CASSLSGTFYNEQFL. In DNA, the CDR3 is TGTGCCAGCAGTTTAAGCGGGACCTTCTACAATGAGCAGTTCCTC.

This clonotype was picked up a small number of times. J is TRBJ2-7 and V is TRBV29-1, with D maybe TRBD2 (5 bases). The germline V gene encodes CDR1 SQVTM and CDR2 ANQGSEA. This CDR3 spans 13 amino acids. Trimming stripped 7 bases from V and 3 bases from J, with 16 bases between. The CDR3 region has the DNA TGCAGCGCAGCGGCTGGAGGAGACTACGAGCAGTACTTC. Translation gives CSAAAGGDYEQYF.

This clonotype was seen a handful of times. The CDR3 reads CASMAHLEPQHF. The CDR3 DNA is TGTGCCAGCATGGCCCATTTGGAGCCCCAGCATTTT. This chain uses TRBV2 with TRBJ1-5; D ambiguous. This CDR3 has 12 residues. Germline CDR1 reads SNHLY; CDR2 reads FYNNEI. Trimming pared 7 bases from V and 8 bases from J, leaving 12 bases between.

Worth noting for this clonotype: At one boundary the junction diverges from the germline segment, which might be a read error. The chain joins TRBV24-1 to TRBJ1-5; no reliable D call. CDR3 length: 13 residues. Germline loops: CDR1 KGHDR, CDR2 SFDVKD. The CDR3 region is CATNWRGSQPRHF. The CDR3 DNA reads TGTGCCACCAACTGGCGGGGAAGTCAGCCCCGGCATTTT.

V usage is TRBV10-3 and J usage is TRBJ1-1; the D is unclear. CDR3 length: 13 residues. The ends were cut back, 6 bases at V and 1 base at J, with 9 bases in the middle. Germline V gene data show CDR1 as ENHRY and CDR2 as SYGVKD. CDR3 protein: CAIRRSENTEAFF. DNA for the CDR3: TGTGCCATCAGAAGGTCGGAGAACACTGAAGCTTTCTTT.

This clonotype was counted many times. In DNA, the CDR3 is TGTGCCAGCAGGCCGGGACGTGAGTTTGGAGGCTACACCTTC. Protein sequence: CASRPGREFGGYTF. The V call is TRBV12-3 or TRBV12-4, the J call TRBJ1-2; possibly TRBD1 for D (5 bases). V was clipped by 6 bases and J by 8 bases, with 19 bases between them. This CDR3 comprises 14 residues.

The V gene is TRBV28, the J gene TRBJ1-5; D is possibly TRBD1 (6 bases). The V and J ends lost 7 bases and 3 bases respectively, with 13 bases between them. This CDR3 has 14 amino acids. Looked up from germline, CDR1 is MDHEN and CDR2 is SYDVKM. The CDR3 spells CASKIDRFNQPQHF. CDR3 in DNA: TGTGCCAGCAAGATCGACAGGTTCAATCAGCCCCAGCATTTT.

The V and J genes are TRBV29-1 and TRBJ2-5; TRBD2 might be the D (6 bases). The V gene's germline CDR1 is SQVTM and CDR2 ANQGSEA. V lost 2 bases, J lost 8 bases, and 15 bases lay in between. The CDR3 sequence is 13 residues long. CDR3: CSVESVEGSTQYF. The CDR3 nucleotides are TGCAGCGTTGAATCCGTGGAGGGATCAACCCAGTACTTC.

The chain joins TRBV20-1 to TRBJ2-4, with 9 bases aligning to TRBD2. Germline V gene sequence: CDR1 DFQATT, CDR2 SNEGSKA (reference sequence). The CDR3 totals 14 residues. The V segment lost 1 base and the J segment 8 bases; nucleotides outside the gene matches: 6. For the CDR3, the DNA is TGCAGTGCTAGAGTTAGCGGGAGAGACTACATTCAGTACTTC. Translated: CSARVSGRDYIQYF.

CDR3 nucleotides: TGCAGTGCTAGAGATCTTTGGGTTGGGGCCAACGTCCTGACTTTC. This codes for CSARDLWVGANVLTF. This sequence joins TRBV20-1 and TRBJ2-6; D unclear. Germline loops: CDR1 DFQATT, CDR2 SNEGSKA (reference sequence). V dropped 0 bases and J dropped 3 bases, with 9 bases sitting between them. The CDR3 is made up of 15 amino acids.

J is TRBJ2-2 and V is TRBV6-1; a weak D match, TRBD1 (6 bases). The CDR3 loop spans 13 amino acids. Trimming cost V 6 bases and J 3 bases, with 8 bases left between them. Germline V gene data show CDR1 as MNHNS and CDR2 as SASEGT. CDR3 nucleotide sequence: TGTGCCAGCAGCAGGGGCGACACCGGGGAGCTGTTTTTT. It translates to CASSRGDTGELFF.

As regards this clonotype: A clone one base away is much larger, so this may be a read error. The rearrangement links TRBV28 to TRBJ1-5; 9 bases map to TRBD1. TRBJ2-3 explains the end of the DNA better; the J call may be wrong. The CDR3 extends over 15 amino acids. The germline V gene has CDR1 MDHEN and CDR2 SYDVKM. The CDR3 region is CASSMGQGVNQPQYF. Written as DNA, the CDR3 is TGTGCCAGCAGTATGGGACAGGGCGTCAATCAGCCCCAGTATTTT.

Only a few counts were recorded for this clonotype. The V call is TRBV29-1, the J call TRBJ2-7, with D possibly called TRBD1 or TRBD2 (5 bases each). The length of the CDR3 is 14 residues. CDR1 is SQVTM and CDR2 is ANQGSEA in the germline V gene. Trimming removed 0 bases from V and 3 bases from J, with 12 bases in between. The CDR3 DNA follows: TGCAGCGTTGAAGATGTGGGACCTAACTACGAGCAGTACTTC. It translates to CSVEDVGPNYEQYF.